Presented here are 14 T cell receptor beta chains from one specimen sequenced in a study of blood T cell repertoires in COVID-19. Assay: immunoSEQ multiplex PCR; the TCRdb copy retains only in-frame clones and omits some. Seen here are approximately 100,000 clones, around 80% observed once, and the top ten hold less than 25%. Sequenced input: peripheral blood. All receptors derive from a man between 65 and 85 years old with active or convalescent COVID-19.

The DNA for the CDR3 is TGTGCCAGCAGTACCGAGAGGATGGGGACCCAGTACTTC. Protein sequence: CASSTERMGTQYF. V usage is TRBV6-5 and J usage is TRBJ2-5; no clear D gene. With 5 bases removed from V and 7 bases from J, the gap between germline ends came to 14 bases. From germline, CDR1 is MNHEY and CDR2 SVGAGI. This CDR3 is 13 amino acids long.

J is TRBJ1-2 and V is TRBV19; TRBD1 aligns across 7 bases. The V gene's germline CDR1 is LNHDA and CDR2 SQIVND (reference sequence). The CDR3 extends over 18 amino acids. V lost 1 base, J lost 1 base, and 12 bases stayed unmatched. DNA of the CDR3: TGTGCCAGTAGTATAGGGTCATCCGGGACAGCCTTTAACTATGGCTACACCTTC. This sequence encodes CASSIGSSGTAFNYGYTF.

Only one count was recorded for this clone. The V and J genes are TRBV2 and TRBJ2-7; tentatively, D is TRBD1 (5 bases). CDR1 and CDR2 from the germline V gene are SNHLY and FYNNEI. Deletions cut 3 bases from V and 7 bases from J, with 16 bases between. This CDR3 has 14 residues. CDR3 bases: TGTGCCAGCAGTGATGGAAGGGGTCCGGAAGAGCAGTACTTC. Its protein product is CASSDGRGPEEQYF.

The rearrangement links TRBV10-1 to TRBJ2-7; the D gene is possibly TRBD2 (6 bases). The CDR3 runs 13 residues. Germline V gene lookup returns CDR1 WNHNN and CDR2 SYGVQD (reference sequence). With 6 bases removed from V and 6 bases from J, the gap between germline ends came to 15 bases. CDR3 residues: CASRSGPGGEQYF. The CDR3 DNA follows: TGCGCCAGCAGGAGCGGGCCTGGCGGCGAGCAGTACTTC.

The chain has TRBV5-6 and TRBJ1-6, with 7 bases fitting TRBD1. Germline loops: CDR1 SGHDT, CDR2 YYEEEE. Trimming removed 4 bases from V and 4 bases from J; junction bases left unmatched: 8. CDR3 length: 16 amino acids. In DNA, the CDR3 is TGTGCCAGCAGCCACACTGACAGGGAGTATAATTCACCCCTCCACTTT. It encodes CASSHTDREYNSPLHF.

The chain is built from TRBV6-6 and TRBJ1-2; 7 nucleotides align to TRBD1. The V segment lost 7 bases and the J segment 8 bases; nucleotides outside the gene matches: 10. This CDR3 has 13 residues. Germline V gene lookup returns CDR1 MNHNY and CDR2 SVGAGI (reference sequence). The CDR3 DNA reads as TGTGCCAGCAACACAAACAGGGGTGTGGGCTACACCTTC. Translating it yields CASNTNRGVGYTF.

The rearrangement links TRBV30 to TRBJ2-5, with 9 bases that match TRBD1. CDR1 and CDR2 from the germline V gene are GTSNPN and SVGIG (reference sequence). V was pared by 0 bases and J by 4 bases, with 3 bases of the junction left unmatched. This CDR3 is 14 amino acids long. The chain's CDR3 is CAWSVGGQGETQYF. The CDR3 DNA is TGTGCCTGGAGTGTAGGGGGACAGGGAGAGACCCAGTACTTC.

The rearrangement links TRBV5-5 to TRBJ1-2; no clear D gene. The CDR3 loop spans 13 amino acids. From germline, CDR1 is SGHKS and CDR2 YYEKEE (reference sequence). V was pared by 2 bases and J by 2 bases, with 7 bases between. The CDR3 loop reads CASSFDGNYGYTF. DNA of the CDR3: TGTGCCAGCAGCTTCGACGGGAACTATGGCTACACCTTC.

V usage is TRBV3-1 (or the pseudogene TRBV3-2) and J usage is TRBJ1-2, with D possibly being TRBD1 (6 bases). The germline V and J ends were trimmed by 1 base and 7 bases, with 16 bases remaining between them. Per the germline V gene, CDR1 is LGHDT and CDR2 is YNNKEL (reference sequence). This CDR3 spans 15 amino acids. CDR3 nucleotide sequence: TGTGCCAGCAGCCAAGTGGTGCGGGGGCCTGGTGGCTACACCTTC. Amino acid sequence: CASSQVVRGPGGYTF.

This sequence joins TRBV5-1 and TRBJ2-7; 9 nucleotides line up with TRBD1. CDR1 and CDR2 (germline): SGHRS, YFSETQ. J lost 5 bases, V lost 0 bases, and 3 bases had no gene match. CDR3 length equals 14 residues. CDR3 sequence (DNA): TGCGCCAGCAGCTTGGGACAGGGGGACGACGAGCAGTACTTC. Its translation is CASSLGQGDDEQYF. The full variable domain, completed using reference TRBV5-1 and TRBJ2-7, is KAGVTQTPRYLIKTRGQQVTLSCSPISGHRSVSWYQQTPGQGLQFLFEYFSETQRNKGNFPGRFSGRQFSNSRSEMNVSTLELGDSALYLCASSLGQGDDEQYFGPGTRLTVT.

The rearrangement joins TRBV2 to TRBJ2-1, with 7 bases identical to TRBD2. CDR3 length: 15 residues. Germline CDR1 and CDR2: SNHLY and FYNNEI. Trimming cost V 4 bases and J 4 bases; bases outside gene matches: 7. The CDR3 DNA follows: TGTGCCAGCAGTGTTGGCGGGAGTCCTTACAATGAGCAGTTCTTC. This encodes CASSVGGSPYNEQFF. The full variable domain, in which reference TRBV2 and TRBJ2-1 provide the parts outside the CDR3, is EPEVTQTPSHQVTQMGQEVILRCVPISNHLYFYWYRQILGQKVEFLVSFYNNEISEKSEIFDDQFSVERPDGSNFTLKIRSTKLEDSAMYFCASSVGGSPYNEQFFGPGTRLTVL.

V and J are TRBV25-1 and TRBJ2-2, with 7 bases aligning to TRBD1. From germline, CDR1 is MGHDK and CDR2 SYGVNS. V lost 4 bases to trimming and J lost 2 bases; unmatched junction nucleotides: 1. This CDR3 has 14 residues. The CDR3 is CASSGDSNTGELFF. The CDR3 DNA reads TGTGCCAGCAGTGGGGACAGTAACACCGGGGAGCTGTTTTTT.

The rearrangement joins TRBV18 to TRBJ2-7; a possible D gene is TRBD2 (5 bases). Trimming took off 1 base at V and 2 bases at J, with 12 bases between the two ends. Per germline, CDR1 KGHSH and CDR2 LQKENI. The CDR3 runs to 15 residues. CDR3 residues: CASSPRQPGTYEQYF. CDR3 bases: TGTGCCAGCTCACCACGCCAGCCGGGAACCTACGAGCAGTACTTC.

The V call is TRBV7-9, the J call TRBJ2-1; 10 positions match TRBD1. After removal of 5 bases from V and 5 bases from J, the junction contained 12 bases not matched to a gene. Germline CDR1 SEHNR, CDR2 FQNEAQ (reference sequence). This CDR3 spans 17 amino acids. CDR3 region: CASSAPGTGDINNEQFF. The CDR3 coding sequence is TGTGCCAGCAGCGCCCCCGGGACAGGGGACATTAACAATGAGCAGTTCTTC.